Following are 14 T cell receptor beta chains from one sample sequenced in a study of shared clonotypes between healthy human individuals (dated by TCRdb to about 2020). CD8 naive samples were CD45RO-negative cells positively selected for CCR7, giving a CD45RA+CCR7+ population that excluded TemRA cells. Libraries were made using the immunoSEQ multiplex PCR assay. TCRdb retrieved this table from immuneACCESS and kept in-frame rearrangements only. Not all clones are present; in checked studies, unresolved V genes account for under half, and no reason is known for the remainder. The sample records some 2,100,000 clones, about 93% of which are singletons. More than 1.5% of the sample comes from the top ten. The sequenced material came from naive CD8+ T cells from PBMCs. In light of the paper, this sample's cell subset or site label describes: CD45RA+CCR7+. The receptors were sampled from a man aged 18 to 35 in good health. Some clones in this sample may be carry-over from other donors' samples.

This chain links TRBV12-5 with TRBJ2-7, with a weak D call TRBD1 (5 bases). Germline V gene data show CDR1 as LGHNT and CDR2 as FRNRAP. V was pared by 4 bases and J by 3 bases, with 7 bases between. The CDR3 totals 12 residues. The CDR3 DNA is TGTGCTAGTGGTTCGGACAACTACGAGCAGTACTTC. It yields the protein CASGSDNYEQYF.

To note about this clone: In the same sample, other DNA sequences code for this CDR3. V gene TRBV27 combines with J gene TRBJ2-7; D ambiguous. The CDR3 sequence is 13 residues long. Trimming took 5 bases from V and 0 from J, leaving 8 bases between them. The V gene's germline CDR1 is MNHEY and CDR2 SMNVEV (reference sequence). The CDR3 DNA reads TGTGCCAGCAGTCTCCTAAGCTCCTACGAGCAGTACTTC. Translation gives CASSLLSSYEQYF.

Concerning this clone: The sample holds other DNA sequences that translate to the same CDR3. This sequence joins TRBV7-9 and TRBJ2-5; D may match TRBD1 or TRBD2 (5 bases each). The CDR3 loop spans 13 amino acids. Trimming cost V 4 bases and J 3 bases, with 9 bases left between them. Germline CDR1 SEHNR, CDR2 FQNEAQ (reference sequence). This CDR3 reads CASSWGPEETQYF. The CDR3 DNA follows: TGTGCCAGCAGCTGGGGACCCGAAGAGACCCAGTACTTC.

The chain carries TRBV9 and TRBJ2-1; 8 nucleotides line up with TRBD2. J gave up 1 base and V 3 bases, and 6 bases lay outside the gene matches. This CDR3 is built from 16 residues. The germline gives CDR1 SGDLS, CDR2 YYNGEE. CDR3 amino acids: CASSDETSASYNEQFF. CDR3 DNA sequence: TGTGCCAGCAGCGACGAGACTAGCGCATCCTACAATGAGCAGTTCTTC. Full variable domain (outside the CDR3, taken from reference TRBV9 and TRBJ2-1): DSGVTQTPKHLITATGQRVTLRCSPRSGDLSVYWYQQSLDQGLQFLIQYYNGEERAKGNILERFSAQQFPDLHSELNLSSLELGDSALYFCASSDETSASYNEQFFGPGTRLTVL.

This sequence joins TRBV5-4 and TRBJ2-7; D call uncertain. Trimming took off 0 bases at V and 2 bases at J, with 12 bases between the two ends. Looked up from germline, CDR1 is SGHNT and CDR2 is YYREEE (reference sequence). The CDR3 loop spans 15 amino acids. The CDR3 region has the DNA TGTGCCAGCAGCTTGGGGGTCCAGTCTACCTACGAGCAGTACTTC. It specifies CASSLGVQSTYEQYF.

A word on this clone: In the same sample, other DNA sequences code for this CDR3. This chain joins TRBV27 and TRBJ2-7; unclear D gene. The CDR3 totals 13 residues. Germline lookup yields CDR1 MNHEY and CDR2 SMNVEV (reference sequence). Trimming shortened V by 3 bases and J by 1 base, and 7 bases separated the two germline ends. The CDR3 nucleotides read TGTGCCAGCAGTTTCGGGCCATCCTACGAGCAGTACTTC. This encodes CASSFGPSYEQYF.

The CDR3 spells CASSATWMGMDTGELFF. CDR3 nucleotide sequence: TGTGCCAGCAGTGCTACCTGGATGGGGATGGACACCGGGGAGCTGTTTTTT. V usage is TRBV2 and J usage is TRBJ2-2; no definite D call. This CDR3 is built from 17 residues. V was cut by 4 bases and J by 3 bases, with 18 bases left in between. Germline-derived CDR1 and CDR2 are SNHLY and FYNNEI. The whole variable domain, remainder taken from reference TRBV2 and TRBJ2-2, is EPEVTQTPSHQVTQMGQEVILRCVPISNHLYFYWYRQILGQKVEFLVSFYNNEISEKSEIFDDQFSVERPDGSNFTLKIRSTKLEDSAMYFCASSATWMGMDTGELFFGEGSRLTVL.

About this clone itself: An end of the junction differs from the germline gene, which may be a read error. V is TRBV6-1 and J is TRBJ1-2; D is unclear. Looked up from germline, CDR1 is MNHNS and CDR2 is SASEGT. The CDR3 extends over 12 amino acids. Here the CDR3 reads CETPTWSAGYTF. CDR3 in DNA: TGCGAAACCCCGACATGGTCGGCTGGCTACACCTTC.

The gene calls are TRBV7-2 and TRBJ2-7; TRBD1 aligns across 10 bases. The germline V gene has CDR1 SGHTA and CDR2 FQGNSA. CDR3 length: 15 amino acids. The trim removed 5 bases at V and 3 bases at J, leaving 7 bases unmatched. CDR3 sequence (DNA): TGTGCCAGCAGCCTAGGACAGGGGGACTTCTACGAGCAGTACTTC. Its translation is CASSLGQGDFYEQYF.

The CDR3 is CASSATGTGDTDTQYF. In DNA form, the CDR3 reads TGTGCCAGCAGCGCAACAGGGACGGGGGACACAGATACGCAGTATTTT. This chain links TRBV9 with TRBJ2-3; D could derive from TRBD1 or TRBD2 (6 bases each). From germline, CDR1 is SGDLS and CDR2 YYNGEE. The CDR3 contains 16 residues. The V end lost 3 bases, the J end lost 2 bases, and 16 bases lay between the germline ends.

The chain recombines TRBV29-1 with TRBJ2-7, with a tentative D call TRBD2 (6 bases). The germline CDR1 and CDR2 sequences are SQVTM and ANQGSEA. CDR3 length equals 12 residues. Here the CDR3 reads CSSRDLPYEQYF. The CDR3 bases are TGCAGTTCCCGGGACTTACCCTACGAGCAGTACTTC.

The chain couples TRBV10-3 to TRBJ2-7; maybe TRBD2 (6 bases). Per the germline V gene, CDR1 is ENHRY and CDR2 is SYGVKD. V shed 3 bases and J shed 3 bases, with 12 bases lying between them. The CDR3 sequence is 14 residues long. CDR3 DNA sequence: TGTGCCATCAGTGAAGTCGGGAGTCTCTACGAGCAGTACTTC. Translated: CAISEVGSLYEQYF.

This rearrangement joins TRBV27 to TRBJ2-7; D uncertain. V dropped 5 bases and J dropped 4 bases, with 18 bases sitting between them. From germline, CDR1 is MNHEY and CDR2 SMNVEV (reference sequence). This CDR3 is 15 amino acids long. In nucleotides, the CDR3 is TGTGCCAGCAGTACCACACCAAGTGTACCGTACGAGCAGTACTTC. Translation gives CASSTTPSVPYEQYF.

The rearrangement joins TRBV5-4 to TRBJ2-7; possibly TRBD1 for D (6 bases). The germline gives CDR1 SGHNT, CDR2 YYREEE (reference sequence). V was shortened by 1 base and J by 6 bases, with 14 bases between the two germline ends. The CDR3 consists of 14 residues. CDR3 sequence reads: CASSLTGNKFEQYF. The CDR3 DNA is TGTGCCAGCAGCTTGACAGGGAACAAGTTCGAGCAGTACTTC.